Below are 29 T cell receptor beta chains sequenced from a single sample in a study of cytomegalovirus exposure and HLA in healthy donors. Measured with immunoSEQ multiplex PCR; TCRdb has only the in-frame clones, and not every one. This table holds around 120,000 clones, around 90% found once. Sequenced: PBMCs. The receptors derive from a woman between 18 and 30 years old in good health and CMV-seronegative.

The J gene is TRBJ2-7, the V gene TRBV27, with 8 bases fitting TRBD2. This CDR3 has 13 residues. V trimming: 11 bases; J trimming: 4 bases; junction bases outside the gene matches: 10. Germline V gene lookup returns CDR1 MNHEY and CDR2 SMNVEV (reference sequence). The CDR3 protein is CAPGGGLIYEQYF. The CDR3 DNA follows: TGTGCCCCGGGGGGGGGTCTCATTTACGAGCAGTACTTC.

V is TRBV5-4 and J is TRBJ2-7; 7 bases map to TRBD1. Germline CDR1 is SGHNT and CDR2 is YYREEE (reference sequence). V gave up 5 bases and J gave up 3 bases; unmatched junction bases: 14. The CDR3 is 16 amino acids. The CDR3, as DNA: TGTGCCAGCAGTCCTGCAGGGACAGATGGGGTCTACGAGCAGTACTTC. Protein: CASSPAGTDGVYEQYF. The full variable domain, rest sourced from reference TRBV5-4 and TRBJ2-7, is ETGVTQSPTHLIKTRGQQVTLRCSSQSGHNTVSWYQQALGQGPQFIFQYYREEENGRGNFPPRFSGLQFPNYSSELNVNALELDDSALYLCASSPAGTDGVYEQYFGPGTRLTVT.

The chain has TRBV7-3 and TRBJ2-3, with 9 bases lining up with TRBD2. The CDR3 has 15 amino acids. The V gene end was trimmed by 6 bases and the J gene end by 8 bases; junction bases not matched to a gene: 12. Looked up from germline, CDR1 is SGHTA and CDR2 is FQGTGA. DNA of the CDR3: TGTGCCAGCAGTTCCGAGCCAGCGGGAGGTGGTACGCAGTATTTT. Its protein is CASSSEPAGGGTQYF.

This sequence joins TRBV27 and TRBJ2-5, with a tentative D call TRBD1 (5 bases). From germline, CDR1 is MNHEY and CDR2 SMNVEV (reference sequence). This CDR3 has 14 residues. With 0 bases removed from V and 5 bases from J, the gap between germline ends came to 10 bases. This CDR3 is CASSLSNTGETQYF. Here the CDR3 DNA reads TGTGCCAGCAGTTTATCCAACACAGGCGAGACCCAGTACTTC.

The rearrangement links TRBV28 to TRBJ2-1; TRBD1 matches at 11 bases. The CDR3 is 18 residues long. V was pared by 6 bases and J by 0 bases, with 10 bases of the junction left unmatched. In germline, CDR1 is MDHEN, CDR2 SYDVKM. The CDR3, as DNA: TGTGCCAGCAGCGGACAGGGGGCCAGCGGGAGCTCCTACAATGAGCAGTTCTTC. It specifies CASSGQGASGSSYNEQFF.

The rearrangement joins TRBV4-2 to TRBJ2-7; D uncertain. Trimming took off 3 bases at V and 5 bases at J, with 8 bases between the two ends. CDR1 is LGHNA and CDR2 is YNFKEQ in the germline V gene. This CDR3 comprises 12 residues. The CDR3 DNA is TGTGCCAGCAGCCAGAGCCTGGACGAGCAGTACTTC. Protein sequence: CASSQSLDEQYF.

This chain joins TRBV2 and TRBJ1-5; tentatively, D is TRBD1 (5 bases). CDR3 length: 15 residues. Trimming left V 7 bases short and J 2 bases short, with 15 bases between. Germline values: CDR1 SNHLY, CDR2 FYNNEI. The CDR3 spells CASISRRGGNQPQHF. The CDR3 DNA reads as TGTGCCAGCATCTCCAGGAGGGGTGGCAATCAGCCCCAGCATTTT.

The chain employs TRBV30 and TRBJ2-3, with D maybe TRBD2 (5 bases). Trimming took 7 bases from V and 1 from J, leaving 18 bases between them. The germline CDR1 and CDR2 sequences are GTSNPN and SVGIG (reference sequence). This CDR3 comprises 15 residues. This CDR3 reads CASTKDFARTDTQYF. CDR3 sequence (DNA): TGTGCCTCGACGAAGGACTTCGCCCGCACAGATACGCAGTATTTT.

In this sample, this clone turned up once. The rearrangement uses TRBV13 and TRBJ2-1, with 10 bases that match TRBD1. The ends lost 4 bases at V and 7 bases at J; junction bases unmatched: 7. Germline lookup yields CDR1 PRHDT and CDR2 FYEKMQ (reference sequence). The CDR3 extends over 15 amino acids. This CDR3 reads CASSSTRDRGNEQFF. CDR3 bases: TGTGCCAGCAGCTCTACCCGGGACAGGGGAAATGAGCAGTTCTTC.

This clone was seen once. The chain links TRBV4-3 to TRBJ2-2, with 9 bases identical to TRBD2. The V gene's germline CDR1 is LGHNA and CDR2 YSLEER. The V segment lost 0 bases and the J segment 1 base; nucleotides outside the gene matches: 0. There are 16 residues in the CDR3. The CDR3 nucleotides read TGCGCCAGCAGCCAAGAGACTAGCGGGAACACCGGGGAGCTGTTTTTT. Its translation is CASSQETSGNTGELFF.

This chain joins TRBV10-2 and TRBJ2-5, with D unclear. This CDR3 comprises 15 residues. V shed 6 bases and J shed 1 base, with 15 bases lying between them. The V gene's germline CDR1 is WSHSY and CDR2 SAAADI. CDR3 in amino acids: CASRSANSGQETQYF. The CDR3 DNA follows: TGCGCCAGCAGGAGTGCCAACAGTGGCCAAGAGACCCAGTACTTC.

The chain employs TRBV2 and TRBJ2-7; 7 bases are shared with TRBD1. Germline V gives CDR1 SNHLY, CDR2 FYNNEI. V lost 0 bases and J lost 6; bases outside the gene matches: 20. The CDR3 has 19 amino acids. The CDR3 bases are TGTGCCAGCAGTGAAGCCCGAGACGCAGCCGGGACAGAGGGTTTCGAGCAGTACTTC. Translating it yields CASSEARDAAGTEGFEQYF.

The gene calls are TRBV9 and TRBJ2-7; D is perhaps TRBD1 (7 bases). This CDR3 has 14 amino acids. Germline V gene sequence: CDR1 SGDLS, CDR2 YYNGEE. Trimming removed 3 bases from V and 6 bases from J, with 16 bases in between. The CDR3 is CASSGGQRVGEQYF. As DNA, the CDR3 is TGTGCCAGCAGCGGGGGACAGCGGGTCGGCGAGCAGTACTTC.

The chain combines TRBV7-6 with TRBJ2-5, with 14 bases identical to TRBD2. V lost 5 bases and J lost 10; bases outside the gene matches: 6. Germline loops: CDR1 SGHVS, CDR2 FNYEAQ. This CDR3 region has 14 residues. CDR3 nucleotide sequence: TGTGCCAGCAGCGGGACTAGCGGGAGTGGTGGCCAGTACTTC. As protein: CASSGTSGSGGQYF. The whole variable domain, remainder taken from reference TRBV7-6 and TRBJ2-5, is GAGVSQSPRYKVTKRGQDVALRCDPISGHVSLYWYRQALGQGPEFLTYFNYEAQQDKSGLPNDRFSAERPEGSISTLTIQRTEQRDSAMYRCASSGTSGSGGQYFGPGTRLLVL.

The V call is TRBV2, the J call TRBJ1-1; D is undetermined. In germline, CDR1 is SNHLY, CDR2 FYNNEI. V was shortened by 11 bases and J by 1 base, with 11 bases between the two germline ends. The CDR3 is made up of 12 amino acids. The DNA of the CDR3 is TGTGCCTCACAGCGGGGGAACACTGAAGCTTTCTTT. Translation gives CASQRGNTEAFF. Combining the CDR3 with reference TRBV2 and TRBJ1-1 gives the whole variable domain EPEVTQTPSHQVTQMGQEVILRCVPISNHLYFYWYRQILGQKVEFLVSFYNNEISEKSEIFDDQFSVERPDGSNFTLKIRSTKLEDSAMYFCASQRGNTEAFFGQGTRLTVV.

This rearrangement joins TRBV28 to TRBJ1-2; the D gene is possibly TRBD1 (6 bases). V lost 10 bases to trimming and J lost 7 bases, with 28 bases between them. There are 16 residues in the CDR3. Germline CDR1 reads MDHEN; CDR2 reads SYDVKM. The CDR3, as DNA: TGTGCCACCCTGGCCCTCACAGGGTCGGGAACTAGTGGCTACACCTTC. It encodes CATLALTGSGTSGYTF.

On this clone itself: Other DNA sequences of this sample code for an identical CDR3. The chain carries TRBV30 and TRBJ1-4; 7 nucleotides line up with TRBD1. Germline CDR1 is GTSNPN and CDR2 is SVGIG (reference sequence). V lost 3 bases to trimming and J lost 7 bases; unmatched junction nucleotides: 5. The CDR3 runs 13 residues. CDR3 protein: CAWSRQGGEKLFF. CDR3 in DNA: TGTGCCTGGAGCCGACAGGGAGGTGAAAAACTGTTTTTT. The whole variable domain, remainder taken from reference TRBV30 and TRBJ1-4, is SQTIHQWPATLVQPVGSPLSLECTVEGTSNPNLYWYRQAAGRGLQLLFYSVGIGQISSEVPQNLSASRPQDRQFILSSKKLLLSDSGFYLCAWSRQGGEKLFFGSGTQLSVL.

J is TRBJ2-4 and V is TRBV27; D call uncertain. V lost 6 bases to trimming and J lost 0 bases, with 15 bases between them. The CDR3 length is 16 residues. Germline loops: CDR1 MNHEY, CDR2 SMNVEV (reference sequence). CDR3 nucleotides: TGTGCCAGCAGACAAACAATAGCCCTAGCCAAAAACATTCAGTACTTC. This translates into CASRQTIALAKNIQYF.

The rearrangement links TRBV2 to TRBJ2-1; perhaps TRBD1 as D (6 bases). Trimming stripped 7 bases from V and 7 bases from J, with 14 bases between. CDR3 size: 13 residues. From germline, CDR1 is SNHLY and CDR2 FYNNEI. CDR3: CASNSGQGNEQFF. The CDR3 DNA sequence: TGTGCCAGCAACTCCGGCCAGGGGAATGAGCAGTTCTTC.

The V call is TRBV7-3, the J call TRBJ2-2; 7 positions match TRBD2. Looked up from germline, CDR1 is SGHTA and CDR2 is FQGTGA. The J segment lost 6 bases and the V segment lost 3 bases, leaving 4 bases of the junction unmatched. The CDR3 is made up of 14 amino acids. CDR3: CASSFGLDSGELFF. CDR3 nucleotide sequence: TGTGCCAGCAGCTTCGGACTAGATTCCGGGGAGCTGTTTTTT.

With regard to this clone: Other DNA variants within this sample encode the same CDR3. J is TRBJ2-3 and V is TRBV7-3, with 8 bases fitting TRBD2. The CDR3 spans 15 residues. Germline-derived CDR1 and CDR2 are SGHTA and FQGTGA. V was pared by 2 bases and J by 3 bases, with 4 bases of the junction left unmatched. Here the CDR3 DNA reads TGTGCCAGCAGCTTAGGGACTAGTGGGACAGATACGCAGTATTTT. It codes for CASSLGTSGTDTQYF.

The chain joins TRBV9 to TRBJ2-7, with 11 positions matching TRBD1. V shed 3 bases and J 5 bases; nucleotides not matched to a gene: 7. CDR1 is SGDLS, CDR2 YYNGEE, per germline. The CDR3 is made up of 15 amino acids. The chain's CDR3 is CASSAWDRGSNEQYF. The CDR3 coding sequence is TGTGCCAGCAGCGCGTGGGACAGGGGGTCCAACGAGCAGTACTTC.

This clone was observed a single time. The chain joins TRBV5-6 to TRBJ2-3, with 7 bases lining up with TRBD2. This CDR3 is built from 15 residues. Germline V CDR1 and CDR2: SGHDT, YYEEEE. The V segment lost 2 bases and the J segment 1 base; nucleotides outside the gene matches: 4. CDR3 sequence reads: CASSFLAAGTDTQYF. Here the CDR3 DNA reads TGTGCCAGCAGCTTCCTAGCGGCGGGCACAGATACGCAGTATTTT.

The V gene is TRBV6-5, the J gene TRBJ1-1; D is unresolved. V was pared by 6 bases and J by 1 base, with 12 bases between. The CDR3 sequence is 14 residues long. Looked up from germline, CDR1 is MNHEY and CDR2 is SVGAGI. The CDR3 DNA follows: TGTGCCAGCAGAAACCCGCGGGAGAACACTGAAGCTTTCTTT. Amino acids: CASRNPRENTEAFF.

V is TRBV19 and J is TRBJ2-1; TRBD2 matches 10 bases. Trimming removed 1 base from V and 3 bases from J; junction bases left unmatched: 6. Germline CDR1 reads LNHDA; CDR2 reads SQIVND (reference sequence). The CDR3 is 17 residues long. CDR3 coding DNA: TGTGCCAGTAGTATAGTAAGCTGGACTAGCGGCTACAATGAGCAGTTCTTC. Its protein product is CASSIVSWTSGYNEQFF. The full variable domain, in which reference TRBV19 and TRBJ2-1 provide the parts outside the CDR3, is DGGITQSPKYLFRKEGQNVTLSCEQNLNHDAMYWYRQDPGQGLRLIYYSQIVNDFQKGDIAEGYSVSREKKESFPLTVTSAQKNPTAFYLCASSIVSWTSGYNEQFFGPGTRLTVL.

This chain joins TRBV9 and TRBJ2-3; the D gene is possibly TRBD2 (6 bases). The V gene lost 4 bases and the J gene lost 1 base, with 10 bases spanning the gap. Germline V gives CDR1 SGDLS, CDR2 YYNGEE. There are 14 residues in the CDR3. CDR3: CASSTGTGTDTQYF. The CDR3 bases are TGTGCCAGCAGCACCGGGACTGGCACAGATACGCAGTATTTT.

This chain links TRBV29-1 with TRBJ2-1, with 11 bases fitting TRBD2. The V segment lost 8 bases and the J segment 7 bases; nucleotides outside the gene matches: 10. The CDR3 is made up of 14 amino acids. Per germline, CDR1 SQVTM and CDR2 ANQGSEA. CDR3 sequence: CSSVVAGGWNEQFF. The CDR3 nucleotides read TGCAGCTCCGTGGTAGCGGGGGGGTGGAATGAGCAGTTCTTC.

The chain has TRBV18 and TRBJ1-5; D unclear. CDR3 length: 16 amino acids. Germline V CDR1 and CDR2: KGHSH, LQKENI. The V gene lost 0 bases and the J gene lost 2 bases, with 11 bases spanning the gap. The CDR3 sequence is CASSPPISGGNQPQHF. Written as DNA, the CDR3 is TGTGCCAGCTCACCACCGATCTCCGGGGGCAATCAGCCCCAGCATTTT.

This clone was seen just once. The chain's CDR3 is CAWSGGPSGANVLTF. The CDR3 bases are TGTGCCTGGAGTGGGGGGCCTTCTGGGGCCAACGTCCTGACTTTC. V usage is TRBV30 and J usage is TRBJ2-6, with a weak D call TRBD1 (6 bases). CDR3 size: 15 residues. The germline V gene has CDR1 GTSNPN and CDR2 SVGIG (reference sequence). Trimming took 1 base from V and 1 from J, leaving 8 bases between them.